The T cell receptor beta chain described here comes from a study of OX40 agonist ivuxolimab in advanced cancers. Study-level background: Patients receiving dose escalation had hepatocellular carcinoma, melanoma, renal cell or head and neck cancer. Notes on the study in general: The study found that CD8+ T cells averaged more expanded clones than CD4+.

This CDR3 is 15 amino acids long. J was trimmed by 3 bases and V by 6 bases; bases with no gene match: 5. Germline CDR1 is SEHNR and CDR2 is FQNEAQ (reference sequence). Concerning this clone: Its specificity is unknown.

Profiled with immunoSEQ multiplex PCR; TCRdb holds only in-frame clones, not every one. The table has approximately 38,000 clones, over 80% seen once. The sample in question was CD4+ or CD8+ T cells sorted from blood, obtained in a trial of the OX40 agonist ivuxolimab. The sequence came from an adult with an advanced solid tumor such as melanoma, head and neck, liver or kidney cancer. The chain carries TRBV7-9 and TRBJ2-3; 11 nucleotides align to TRBD2. The CDR3 sequence: CASRQTSGTTDTQYF. CDR3 coding DNA: TGTGCCAGCAGACAGACTAGCGGGACAACAGATACGCAGTATTTT.